This entry lists 29 T cell receptor beta chains sequenced from one sample in a study of primary melanoma T cells and metastatic recurrence. Clones were sequenced by immunoSEQ multiplex PCR, and TCRdb holds only the in-frame ones, with some missing. Of around 2,300 clones listed, approximately 71% were seen once; the top ten hold about 26%. Source material: melanoma tumor tissue. Source of these receptors: a human donor with melanoma.

The chain carries TRBV19 and TRBJ2-3, with 7 bases that match TRBD2. V dropped 5 bases and J dropped 3; count of bases not matched to a gene: 5. CDR1 LNHDA and CDR2 SQIVND come from the germline V gene (reference sequence). CDR3 length: 14 amino acids. CDR3 amino acids: CASSLADPTDTQYF. CDR3 sequence (DNA): TGTGCCAGTAGTCTAGCGGACCCGACAGATACGCAGTATTTT.

The J gene is TRBJ1-2, the V gene TRBV19, with D possibly matching TRBD1 (5 bases). This CDR3 is built from 17 residues. Germline lookup yields CDR1 LNHDA and CDR2 SQIVND (reference sequence). V lost 6 bases and J 0 bases, leaving 20 bases between the germline ends. The CDR3 sequence: CASRPHYRDGPNYGYTF. The CDR3 DNA sequence: TGTGCCAGTAGACCACATTACCGGGACGGACCTAACTATGGCTACACCTTC.

This clone has only a few counts. The chain has TRBV19 and TRBJ2-2, with D maybe TRBD2 (6 bases). Trimming left V 6 bases short and J 2 bases short, with 16 bases between. Germline V gives CDR1 LNHDA, CDR2 SQIVND (reference sequence). The CDR3 consists of 16 residues. CDR3 in DNA: TGTGCCAGTAGAATACCGGGACTGAGTAACACCGGGGAGCTGTTTTTT. Translated: CASRIPGLSNTGELFF.

This chain connects TRBV19 to TRBJ2-2; 9 bases align to TRBD1. J gave up 5 bases and V 4 bases, and 8 bases lay outside the gene matches. CDR1 and CDR2 (germline): LNHDA, SQIVND (reference sequence). The CDR3 contains 16 residues. Here the CDR3 DNA reads TGTGCCAGTAGTAGCCGACAGGGGGTGAGGACCGGGGAGCTGTTTTTT. Amino acid sequence: CASSSRQGVRTGELFF.

This rearrangement joins TRBV7-1 to TRBJ2-5, with 7 positions matching TRBD2. TRBV7-1 is given ORF status, its function remaining uncertain. V lost 4 bases and J lost 3; bases outside the gene matches: 11. The CDR3 runs to 16 residues. The DNA for the CDR3 is TGTGCCAGCAGCTTAAACCCAGCGGGGCAAAAAGAGACCCAGTACTTC. This encodes CASSLNPAGQKETQYF.

The chain carries TRBV6-8 and TRBJ1-4; 9 bases align to TRBD1. The CDR3 is made up of 14 amino acids. Per the germline V gene, CDR1 is MNHGY and CDR2 is SAAAGT. V was clipped by 2 bases and J by 7 bases; unmatched bases: 2. CDR3 sequence (DNA): TGTGCCAGCAGTTACGACAGGGGGAGTGAAAAACTGTTTTTT. This translates into CASSYDRGSEKLFF.

The chain couples TRBV19 to TRBJ2-5, with TRBD2 matching 9 bases. This CDR3 region has 15 residues. Germline CDR1 and CDR2: LNHDA and SQIVND (reference sequence). The ends lost 4 bases at V and 4 bases at J; junction bases unmatched: 7. CDR3 in amino acids: CASSTGTSLRETQYF. CDR3 nucleotide sequence: TGTGCCAGTAGTACCGGGACTAGCTTAAGAGAGACCCAGTACTTC.

The rearrangement joins TRBV18 to TRBJ2-5, with 7 bases lining up with TRBD2. V lost 6 bases, J lost 4 bases, and 11 bases stayed unmatched. Per germline, CDR1 KGHSH and CDR2 LQKENI. This CDR3 is 15 amino acids long. CDR3 amino acids: CASSGLETSRETQYF. The DNA of the CDR3 is TGTGCCAGCTCCGGACTAGAGACCTCCCGAGAGACCCAGTACTTC.

The chain carries TRBV6-8 and TRBJ2-1, with 8 positions matching TRBD2. CDR1 and CDR2 (germline): MNHGY, SAAAGT. V gave up 6 bases and J gave up 5 bases; unmatched junction bases: 6. The CDR3 consists of 14 residues. CDR3 DNA: TGTGCCAGCAGGGAGCGGGGGAGCAACAATGAGCAGTTCTTC. Translating gives CASRERGSNNEQFF.

CDR3 bases: TGTGCCAGCAGCGGGGTGCTGCTAGCGGGAGCGTACACCGGGGAGCTGTTTTTT. Its translation: CASSGVLLAGAYTGELFF. The gene calls are TRBV7-1 and TRBJ2-2; the match to TRBD2 covers 10 bases. TRBV7-1 is an ORF; its function is uncertain. The CDR3 sequence is 18 residues long. The V gene end was trimmed by 5 bases and the J gene end by 3 bases; junction bases not matched to a gene: 12.

This rearrangement joins TRBV29-1 to TRBJ2-7, with D possibly TRBD2 on 5 matching bases. Per the germline V gene, CDR1 is SQVTM and CDR2 is ANQGSEA. The CDR3 is 17 residues long. Trimming removed 1 base at V and 4 bases at J, with 23 bases between. CDR3 DNA: TGCAGCGTTGAAGGCGGCTTCGGGGTTGAGAAAGGGTACGAGCAGTACTTC. The encoded protein is CSVEGGFGVEKGYEQYF.

In its sample, this clone ranks as large (0.1 to 1%). V and J are TRBV28 and TRBJ1-5; perhaps TRBD1 as D (5 bases). This CDR3 contains 15 residues. Trimming took off 4 bases at V and 4 bases at J, with 14 bases between the two ends. The germline V gene has CDR1 MDHEN and CDR2 SYDVKM. CDR3 protein: CASSSTGTLNQPQHF. In DNA form, the CDR3 reads TGTGCCAGCAGTTCGACGGGGACCCTAAATCAGCCCCAGCATTTT. The full variable domain, rest sourced from reference TRBV28 and TRBJ1-5, is DVKVTQSSRYLVKRTGEKVFLECVQDMDHENMFWYRQDPGLGLRLIYFSYDVKMKEKGDIPEGYSVSREKKERFSLILESASTNQTSMYLCASSSTGTLNQPQHFGDGTRLSIL.

The rearrangement joins TRBV29-1 to TRBJ2-6; D is ambiguous. The V gene lost 4 bases and the J gene lost 6 bases, with 10 bases spanning the gap. This CDR3 has 13 residues. The germline V gene has CDR1 SQVTM and CDR2 ANQGSEA. The CDR3 sequence is CSVGQTKANVLTF. The CDR3 DNA follows: TGCAGCGTTGGACAAACGAAGGCCAACGTCCTGACTTTC.

The chain combines TRBV19 with TRBJ1-5, with D possibly being TRBD1 (5 bases). Germline V gene lookup returns CDR1 LNHDA and CDR2 SQIVND (reference sequence). V lost 10 bases and J lost 2, with 12 bases in between. This CDR3 has 13 residues. The CDR3 loop is CATSRRGNQPQHF. The CDR3, as DNA: TGTGCCACCTCCCGCAGGGGCAATCAGCCCCAGCATTTT.

A few counts support this clone. The chain combines TRBV14 with TRBJ2-3; a possible D gene is TRBD2 (5 bases). Germline values: CDR1 SGHDN, CDR2 FVKESK. V was shortened by 4 bases and J by 5 bases, with 16 bases between the two germline ends. This CDR3 contains 15 residues. The CDR3 loop is CASSRGDFLGDTQYF. DNA of the CDR3: TGTGCCAGCAGCCGGGGAGACTTCTTGGGAGATACGCAGTATTTT.

The chain couples TRBV6-8 to TRBJ1-5, with D tentatively TRBD1 (5 bases). The CDR3 has 16 residues. The V gene lost 0 bases and the J gene lost 6 bases, with 15 bases spanning the gap. Germline CDR1 is MNHGY and CDR2 is SAAAGT. The CDR3 is CASSYSRATGSQPQHF. The CDR3 DNA reads TGTGCCAGCAGTTACTCCCGGGCTACAGGATCTCAGCCCCAGCATTTT.

The V call is TRBV29-1, the J call TRBJ2-3; TRBD1 matches 10 bases. CDR3 size: 13 residues. V shed 7 bases and J 5 bases; nucleotides not matched to a gene: 6. Germline loops: CDR1 SQVTM, CDR2 ANQGSEA. As DNA, the CDR3 is TGCAGCGCCCGGGACAGGGGACAAGATACGCAGTATTTT. The encoded protein is CSARDRGQDTQYF.

V usage is TRBV6-8 and J usage is TRBJ2-7, with TRBD1 as a possible D gene (5 bases). This CDR3 has 14 residues. Trimming removed 2 bases at V and 2 bases at J, with 10 bases between. Looked up from germline, CDR1 is MNHGY and CDR2 is SAAAGT. DNA for the CDR3: TGTGCCAGCAGTTACCCGGACATAACCTACGAGCAGTACTTC. Translating it yields CASSYPDITYEQYF.

Details on this clone: An end of the junction differs from the germline gene, which may be a read error. This chain links TRBV15 with TRBJ2-7; 7 bases are shared with TRBD1. The CDR3 totals 17 residues. Germline V gene sequence: CDR1 LNHNV, CDR2 YYDKDF (reference sequence). The CDR3 DNA reads TGTGCCAGCAGCCCCAGGGCAGACAGGGCGACCTCCTACGAGCAGTACTTC. Its protein is CASSPRADRATSYEQYF.

The V and J genes are TRBV6-7 and TRBJ2-5; TRBD2 agrees at 12 bases. TRBV6-7 belongs to the ORF category, with a function that is uncertain. There are 17 residues in the CDR3. Trimming took 5 bases from V and 7 from J; bases not matched to a gene: 14. The chain's CDR3 is CASSVPSGGAYGRTQYF. The CDR3 DNA sequence: TGTGCCAGCAGTGTCCCTAGCGGGGGGGCCTATGGTAGGACCCAGTACTTC.

About this clone: At one end the junction does not follow the germline gene, possibly because of a read error. The chain joins TRBV11-3 to TRBJ2-7, with 16 bases matching TRBD2. This CDR3 contains 16 residues. Germline values: CDR1 SGHNT, CDR2 YENEEA. CDR3 amino acids: CASSQGTSGGAYKQYF. The CDR3 bases are TGTGCCAGCAGCCAAGGGACTAGCGGGGGGGCCTACAAGCAGTACTTC.

The chain uses TRBV19 and TRBJ2-4; 9 bases align to TRBD2. The CDR3 length is 13 residues. Per germline, CDR1 LNHDA and CDR2 SQIVND (reference sequence). J was trimmed by 7 bases and V by 6 bases; bases with no gene match: 4. The CDR3 coding sequence is TGTGCCAGTAGCTCTAGCGGGATCAACATTCAGTACTTC. Translating gives CASSSSGINIQYF.

This chain connects TRBV6-8 to TRBJ2-5, with D unclear. Trimming took off 5 bases at V and 0 bases at J, with 7 bases between the two ends. The CDR3 has 13 amino acids. In germline, CDR1 is MNHGY, CDR2 SAAAGT. The CDR3 loop reads CASSPLYQETQYF. Written as DNA, the CDR3 is TGTGCCAGCAGTCCGCTGTACCAAGAGACCCAGTACTTC.

This sequence joins TRBV6-8 and TRBJ1-2; perhaps TRBD1 as D (5 bases). Germline V lookup: CDR1 MNHGY, CDR2 SAAAGT. Between the trimmed V and J ends, which lost 5 bases and 4 bases, there was a span of 11 bases. The CDR3 sequence is 13 residues long. The CDR3 loop is CASSERQGYGYTF. CDR3 nucleotide sequence: TGTGCCAGCAGTGAGCGCCAGGGCTATGGCTACACCTTC.

This clone is large (0.1 to 1%) by share. The V call is TRBV11-3, the J call TRBJ2-5; 8 positions match TRBD1. The CDR3 sequence is 14 residues long. The germline V gene has CDR1 SGHNT and CDR2 YENEEA. Losses at the gene ends were 6 bases for V and 3 bases for J; bases not matched to a gene: 6. The CDR3 region has the DNA TGTGCCAGCAGTTCAGGGGGCCTGAAAGAGACCCAGTACTTC. Protein: CASSSGGLKETQYF.

This clone occurred a few times. The chain recombines TRBV11-3 with TRBJ1-1; tentative D call: TRBD1 (5 bases). V lost 5 bases and J 2 bases, leaving 21 bases between the germline ends. The CDR3 spans 17 residues. Per the germline V gene, CDR1 is SGHNT and CDR2 is YENEEA. CDR3 DNA: TGTGCCAGCAGCCCCTCTCGGCGGGACCGCATCAACACTGAAGCTTTCTTT. Protein: CASSPSRRDRINTEAFF.

V is TRBV15 and J is TRBJ2-1; D is possibly TRBD1 (5 bases). The CDR3 spans 16 residues. V was shortened by 5 bases and J by 0 bases, with 14 bases between the two germline ends. Per germline, CDR1 LNHNV and CDR2 YYDKDF (reference sequence). The CDR3 here is CATSGQDSLSYNEQFF. The CDR3 DNA reads as TGTGCCACCAGCGGGCAAGACAGCCTCTCCTACAATGAGCAGTTCTTC. Together with reference TRBV15 and TRBJ2-1, the CDR3 gives the full variable domain: DAMVIQNPRYQVTQFGKPVTLSCSQTLNHNVMYWYQQKSSQAPKLLFHYYDKDFNNEADTPDNFQSRRPNTSFCFLDIRSPGLGDTAMYLCATSGQDSLSYNEQFFGPGTRLTVL.

In its sample, this clone was seen once. This chain connects TRBV7-2 to TRBJ2-3, with D unresolved. Per germline, CDR1 SGHTA and CDR2 FQGNSA. The CDR3 sequence is 13 residues long. V lost 5 bases and J lost 6, with 12 bases in between. CDR3 in amino acids: CASSLPIRDTQYF. The CDR3 DNA follows: TGTGCCAGCAGCCTGCCGATTCGTGATACGCAGTATTTT.

This clone appeared a single time. V usage is TRBV30 and J usage is TRBJ1-2; D perhaps matches TRBD1 (5 bases). Germline loops: CDR1 GTSNPN, CDR2 SVGIG (reference sequence). Trimming took off 1 base at V and 0 bases at J, with 18 bases between the two ends. This CDR3 is built from 17 residues. The CDR3 here is CAWSAVLMGTANYGYTF. CDR3 coding DNA: TGTGCCTGGAGTGCAGTTTTGATGGGGACCGCTAACTATGGCTACACCTTC.